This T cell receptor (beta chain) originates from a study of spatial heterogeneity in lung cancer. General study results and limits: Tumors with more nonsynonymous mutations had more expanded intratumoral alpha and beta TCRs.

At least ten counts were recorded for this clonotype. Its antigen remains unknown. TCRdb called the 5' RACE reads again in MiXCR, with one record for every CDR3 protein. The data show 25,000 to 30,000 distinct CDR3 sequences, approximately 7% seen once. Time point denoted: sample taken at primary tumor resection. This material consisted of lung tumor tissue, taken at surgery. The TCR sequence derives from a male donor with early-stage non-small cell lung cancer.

As DNA, the CDR3 is TGTGCCAGCAGCTTGTCCCGGGACAGGGACACCGGGGAGCTGTTTTTT. Protein sequence: CASSLSRDRDTGELFF. This chain links TRBV5-6 with TRBJ2-2; TRBD1 matches at 9 bases. This CDR3 comprises 16 residues. Germline V gene lookup returns CDR1 SGHDT and CDR2 YYEEEE. The ends lost 1 base at V and 3 bases at J; junction bases unmatched: 4.